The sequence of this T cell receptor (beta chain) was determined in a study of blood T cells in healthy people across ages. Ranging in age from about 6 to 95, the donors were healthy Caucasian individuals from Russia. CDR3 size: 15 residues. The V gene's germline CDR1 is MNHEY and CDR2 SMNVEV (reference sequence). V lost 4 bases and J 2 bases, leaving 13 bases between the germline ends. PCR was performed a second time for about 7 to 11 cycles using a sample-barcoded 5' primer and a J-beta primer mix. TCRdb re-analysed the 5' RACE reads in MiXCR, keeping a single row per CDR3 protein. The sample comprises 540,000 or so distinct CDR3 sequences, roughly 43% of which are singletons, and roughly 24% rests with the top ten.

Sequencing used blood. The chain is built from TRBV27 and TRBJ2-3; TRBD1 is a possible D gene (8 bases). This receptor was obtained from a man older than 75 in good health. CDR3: CASSYRGRDTDTQYF. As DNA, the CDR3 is TGTGCCAGCAGTTACAGGGGGAGGGACACAGATACGCAGTATTTT.